The 18 T cell receptor beta chains listed next were all sequenced from one sample in a study of PD-1 blockade in classical Hodgkin lymphoma. Data came from immunoSEQ multiplex PCR; TCRdb stores just in-frame clones and leaves some out. The repertoire holds 20,000 to 25,000 clones, 60% to 85% seen once, with about 18% in the top ten. Brentuximab vedotin exposure varied, and every patient relapsed after autologous stem cell transplantation. The sequences come from peripheral blood mononuclear cells (PBMCs), collected before the second cycle of nivolumab. These receptors all stem from a human donor with classical Hodgkin lymphoma.

V usage is TRBV4-2 and J usage is TRBJ1-2; D is unresolved. V gave up 0 bases and J gave up 5 bases, with 10 bases separating them. In germline, CDR1 is LGHNA, CDR2 YNFKEQ. CDR3 length: 14 residues. CDR3 region: CASSQDQNLYGYTF. The CDR3 nucleotides read TGTGCCAGCAGCCAAGATCAGAATCTTTATGGCTACACCTTC.

This chain links TRBV7-9 with TRBJ1-3; perhaps TRBD1 as D (6 bases). The CDR3 is 16 amino acids. V lost 2 bases and J 0 bases, leaving 11 bases between the germline ends. The germline CDR1 and CDR2 sequences are SEHNR and FQNEAQ (reference sequence). Written as DNA, the CDR3 is TGTGCCAGCAGCTTATCGGGACACATCTCTGGAAACACCATATATTTT. Amino acids: CASSLSGHISGNTIYF.

In DNA form, the CDR3 reads TGTGCCAGCAGCCTGGGACTTTACAATGAGCAGTTCTTC. Translating it yields CASSLGLYNEQFF. The chain uses TRBV5-4 and TRBJ2-1, with D maybe TRBD2 (6 bases). Germline assignment: CDR1 SGHNT and CDR2 YYREEE (reference sequence). V lost 4 bases and J 4 bases, leaving 9 bases between the germline ends. CDR3 length equals 13 residues.

The chain has TRBV19 and TRBJ1-3; D not resolved. Per the germline V gene, CDR1 is LNHDA and CDR2 is SQIVND (reference sequence). This CDR3 spans 13 amino acids. Trimming took 6 bases from V and 0 from J, leaving 6 bases between them. In nucleotides, the CDR3 is TGTGCCAGTAGAGCTAACTCTGGAAACACCATATATTTT. It is translated as CASRANSGNTIYF. The full variable domain, completed using reference TRBV19 and TRBJ1-3, is DGGITQSPKYLFRKEGQNVTLSCEQNLNHDAMYWYRQDPGQGLRLIYYSQIVNDFQKGDIAEGYSVSREKKESFPLTVTSAQKNPTAFYLCASRANSGNTIYFGEGSWLTVV.

In its sample, this clone was seen once. CDR3 nucleotide sequence: TGTGCCAGCTCAGGTGGGGGACTCTACGAGCAGTACTTC. Amino acids: CASSGGGLYEQYF. The V gene is TRBV27, the J gene TRBJ2-7; TRBD2 is a possible D gene (6 bases). This CDR3 contains 13 residues. Germline CDR1 is MNHEY and CDR2 is SMNVEV (reference sequence). V lost 8 bases to trimming and J lost 3 bases, with 14 bases between them.

V usage is TRBV29-1 and J usage is TRBJ2-3; 7 positions match TRBD2. This CDR3 has 14 amino acids. The germline gives CDR1 SQVTM, CDR2 ANQGSEA. V lost 5 bases, J lost 6 bases, and 11 bases stayed unmatched. CDR3 sequence: CSVRQSGAVDTQYF. In DNA, the CDR3 is TGCAGCGTTCGTCAGAGCGGGGCAGTTGATACGCAGTATTTT.

The chain combines TRBV7-2 with TRBJ2-2; D is unresolved. Trimming cost V 5 bases and J 2 bases, with 12 bases left between them. CDR1 and CDR2 from the germline V gene are SGHTA and FQGNSA. This CDR3 is built from 15 residues. CDR3 bases: TGTGCCAGCAGCCCCCGAACGCCTAACACCGGGGAGCTGTTTTTT. Translating it yields CASSPRTPNTGELFF. Based on the CDR3 plus reference TRBV7-2 and TRBJ2-2, the full variable domain is GAGVSQSPSNKVTEKGKDVELRCDPISGHTALYWYRQSLGQGLEFLIYFQGNSAPDKSGLPSDRFSAERTGGSVSTLTIQRTQQEDSAVYLCASSPRTPNTGELFFGEGSRLTVL.

The rearrangement joins TRBV13 to TRBJ2-3, with D hard to call. V was shortened by 5 bases and J by 2 bases, with 5 bases between the two germline ends. The germline CDR1 and CDR2 sequences are PRHDT and FYEKMQ (reference sequence). This CDR3 spans 12 amino acids. CDR3 nucleotides: TGTGCCAGCAGCACGGCCACAGATACGCAGTATTTT. It is translated as CASSTATDTQYF.

This rearrangement joins TRBV6-5 to TRBJ2-2; 8 positions agree with TRBD1. Germline CDR1 is MNHEY and CDR2 is SVGAGI. The CDR3 totals 14 residues. J gave up 4 bases and V 5 bases, and 3 bases lay outside the gene matches. The CDR3 coding sequence is TGTGCCAGCAGTCAAACAGGGGGCACCGGGGAGCTGTTTTTT. Translated, it gives CASSQTGGTGELFF.

The chain combines TRBV23-1 with TRBJ2-3; D is ambiguous. TRBV23-1 counts as an open reading frame of uncertain function. The CDR3 has 16 amino acids. V lost 0 bases to trimming and J lost 4 bases, with 14 bases between them. CDR3 DNA sequence: TGCGCCAGCAGTCAATCTAGACGAGCGTCGCCAGATACGCAGTATTTT. It yields the protein CASSQSRRASPDTQYF.

The chain links TRBV5-6 to TRBJ2-7; TRBD1 aligns across 7 bases. The junction had 16 bases not matched to a gene; V was cut back by 3 bases and J by 7 bases. The CDR3 consists of 16 residues. The germline V gene encodes CDR1 SGHDT and CDR2 YYEEEE. The CDR3, as DNA: TGTGCCAGCAGCTATGGCTTAAGGACAGGTTCGATTGAGCAGTACTTC. Amino acids: CASSYGLRTGSIEQYF.

The chain combines TRBV9 with TRBJ1-4, with unresolved D. Trimming stripped 0 bases from V and 4 bases from J, with 13 bases between. CDR3 length: 16 residues. Germline assignment: CDR1 SGDLS and CDR2 YYNGEE. In DNA, the CDR3 is TGTGCCAGCAGCGTAGGGGATGGGCTAGTTAATGAAAAACTGTTTTTT. It yields the protein CASSVGDGLVNEKLFF.

The chain has TRBV12-5 and TRBJ2-5; 11 bases line up with TRBD1. In germline, CDR1 is LGHNT, CDR2 FRNRAP. V lost 5 bases to trimming and J lost 5 bases; unmatched junction nucleotides: 7. This CDR3 contains 15 residues. The CDR3 DNA follows: TGTGCTAGTGGTATTTCGGACAGGGGGCTGGAGACCCAGTACTTC. It is translated as CASGISDRGLETQYF.

This clone was counted a few times. V gene TRBV6-1 combines with J gene TRBJ1-5, with 7 bases aligning to TRBD1. The V gene end was trimmed by 7 bases and the J gene end by 2 bases; junction bases not matched to a gene: 5. The germline CDR1 and CDR2 sequences are MNHNS and SASEGT. The CDR3 contains 14 residues. The CDR3 nucleotides read TGTGCCAGCATAGAGGGGGCTGGCAATCAGCCCCAGCATTTT. Translation gives CASIEGAGNQPQHF.

This chain uses TRBV21-1 with TRBJ2-1. TRBV21-1 corresponds to a pseudogene. This CDR3 contains 14 residues. CDR3 loop: CASSTRDPGGEQFF. The CDR3 nucleotides read TGTGCCAGCAGCACACGTGACCCAGGCGGTGAGCAGTTCTTC.

The gene calls are TRBV18 and TRBJ2-2, with a tentative D call TRBD1 (6 bases). V was clipped by 4 bases and J by 4 bases, with 16 bases between them. This CDR3 is built from 16 residues. Germline CDR1 KGHSH, CDR2 LQKENI. CDR3 sequence reads: CASSRVPGHLTGELFF. The CDR3 bases are TGTGCCAGCTCACGCGTACCGGGACACCTCACCGGGGAGCTGTTTTTT.

This clone was picked up a small number of times. The gene calls are TRBV18 and TRBJ2-1, with TRBD2 identical over 10 bases. Germline V gene sequence: CDR1 KGHSH, CDR2 LQKENI. The CDR3 is 15 residues long. J was trimmed by 8 bases and V by 4 bases; bases with no gene match: 8. For the CDR3, the DNA is TGTGCCAGCTCACTGGAACTAGCGGGGTGGGATGAGCAGTTCTTC. It specifies CASSLELAGWDEQFF. The variable domain in full, with the rest retrieved from reference TRBV18 and TRBJ2-1, is NAGVMQNPRHLVRRRGQEARLRCSPMKGHSHVYWYRQLPEEGLKFMVYLQKENIIDESGMPKERFSAEFPKEGPSILRIQQVVRGDSAAYFCASSLELAGWDEQFFGPGTRLTVL.

The rearrangement joins TRBV6-6 to TRBJ2-1, with a possible D match to TRBD2 (6 bases). This CDR3 comprises 15 residues. Deletions cut 1 base from V and 8 bases from J, with 15 bases between. CDR1 and CDR2 from the germline V gene are MNHNY and SVGAGI (reference sequence). The DNA for the CDR3 is TGTGCCAGCAGTTACTTGCGGGAATATCTATATGAGCAGTTCTTC. It translates to CASSYLREYLYEQFF.